These T cell receptor beta chains were read from a single sample in a study of blood T cell repertoires in COVID-19. Data came from immunoSEQ multiplex PCR; TCRdb stores just in-frame clones and leaves some out. The table shows 390,000 or so clones, with more than 75% occurring only once. Sequenced material: peripheral blood. The receptors derive from a woman in her twenties or thirties with COVID-19, enrolled during active disease. The CDR3 runs from the conserved cysteine through the conserved F or W. Each record gives: D gene, J gene, clone size, V gene, CDR3 DNA, CDR3 protein. D genes are given only for firm matches. Clone size is not always given. Where it is, it says once, few, many or a class for expanded clones.

NA | TRBJ2-1 | NA | TRBV11-2 | TGTGCCAGCAGCTTACTCTACGGGGACAATGAGCAGTTCTTC | CASSLLYGDNEQFF
TRBD1 | TRBJ1-5 | NA | TRBV5-1 | TGCGCCAGCAGCTCAGGGGGCGCAGGTCAGCCCCAGCATTTT | CASSSGGAGQPQHF
TRBD2 | TRBJ2-7 | many | TRBV10-3 | TGTGCCATCAGTGGCGGGAGCTACGAGCAGTACTTC | CAISGGSYEQYF
TRBD1 | TRBJ2-7 | NA | TRBV4-3 | TGCGCCAGCAGCCAAGATCAGGGGACAGGCTCCTACGAGCAGTACTTC | CASSQDQGTGSYEQYF
NA | TRBJ1-1 | NA | TRBV20-1 | TGCAGTGCTAGTACGGGAAAAGCTTTCTTT | CSASTGKAFF
NA | TRBJ1-1 | once | TRBV27 | TGTGCCAGCAGTTTCCCAGGCTCGAACACTGAAGCTTTCTTT | CASSFPGSNTEAFF
NA | TRBJ2-6 | NA | TRBV6-2/TRBV6-3 | TGTGCCAGCAGTTACTGGGGCAGGGGGAGGTCTGGGGCCAACGTCCTGACTTTC | CASSYWGRGRSGANVLTF
NA | TRBJ2-1 | NA | TRBV5-3 | TGTGCCAGAAGCTTGAATAGACTGAAGTTCTTC | CARSLNRLKFF
NA | TRBJ1-6 | NA | TRBV24-1 | TGTGCCACCAGTGGGGGGGGTGGCAATTCACCCCTCCACTTT | CATSGGGGNSPLHF
TRBD1 | TRBJ2-7 | NA | TRBV28 | TGTGCCAGCAACCCCGGACAGGGTGGGTACGAGCAGTACTTC | CASNPGQGGYEQYF
NA | TRBJ1-4 | NA | TRBV2 | TGTGCCAGCAGTGAAGCGCAAGGGGCTTATGAAAAACTGTTTTTT | CASSEAQGAYEKLFF
NA | TRBJ2-5 | NA | TRBV4-1 | TGCGCCAGCAGCCGGACTCCGGGACAAAAAGAGACCCAGTACTTC | CASSRTPGQKETQYF
NA | TRBJ2-7 | NA | TRBV4-3 | TGCGCCAGCAGCCAAGAGAGGCTGGCCTACGAGCAGTACTTC | CASSQERLAYEQYF
TRBD1 | TRBJ2-1 | few | TRBV7-3 | TGTGCCAGCAGCGCTTCCCCACGGGACAGCCCCTACAATGAGCAGTTCTTC | CASSASPRDSPYNEQFF